These T cell receptor beta chains were read from a single sample in a study of OX40 agonist ivuxolimab in advanced cancers. Using immunoSEQ multiplex PCR, the repertoire was profiled, and TCRdb retains in-frame clones only, with some absent. The sample includes around 95,000 clones, approximately 89% of them seen just once. Sequenced material: CD4+ or CD8+ T cells sorted from blood, taken in a trial of the OX40 agonist ivuxolimab. Receptor source: an adult with an advanced solid tumor such as melanoma, head and neck, liver or kidney cancer. The CDR3 runs from the conserved cysteine through the conserved F or W. Fields, in order: V gene, D gene, J gene, CDR3 protein, CDR3 DNA. The D gene is left open where the match is weak.

TRBV6-1	.	TRBJ1-1	CASSEGEAFF	TGTGCCAGCAGTGAGGGAGAAGCTTTCTTT
TRBV5-1	.	TRBJ2-7	CASSLAGQPGEQYF	TGCGCCAGCAGCTTGGCGGGGCAGCCGGGGGAGCAGTACTTC
TRBV28	.	TRBJ2-4	CASSPSGPLGHIQYF	TGTGCCAGCAGCCCCTCAGGGCCACTAGGGCACATTCAGTACTTC
TRBV5-8	.	TRBJ2-3	CASSLVQGPSGTQYF	TGTGCCAGCAGCTTGGTTCAAGGGCCGAGTGGTACGCAGTATTTT
TRBV7-2	.	TRBJ1-6	CASSLDGNSPLHF	TGTGCCAGCAGCTTAGACGGGAATTCACCCCTCCACTTT
TRBV30	.	TRBJ1-1	CAWSQDGRAEAFF	TGTGCCTGGAGCCAAGATGGTCGGGCTGAAGCTTTCTTT
TRBV29-1	.	TRBJ1-2	CSVEGARGYGYTF	TGCAGCGTTGAGGGGGCCAGGGGCTATGGCTACACCTTC
TRBV19	.	TRBJ2-1	CASSPRPGNEQFF	TGTGCCAGTAGTCCACGTCCGGGAAATGAGCAGTTCTTC
TRBV18	TRBD1	TRBJ1-1	CASSPRDRGGTEAFF	TGTGCCAGCTCACCACGGGACAGGGGAGGGACTGAAGCTTTCTTT
TRBV7-3	TRBD2	TRBJ2-7	CASSPTRGSGRDAYEQYF	TGTGCCAGCAGCCCAACTCGGGGAAGCGGGAGAGACGCCTACGAGCAGTACTTC
TRBV6-6	.	TRBJ1-1	CASSYSEPTEAFF	TGTGCCAGCAGTTACTCGGAGCCCACTGAAGCTTTCTTT
TRBV11-2	TRBD1	TRBJ2-7	CASTTRGQGGYEQYF	TGTGCCAGCACCACACGGGGACAGGGGGGCTACGAGCAGTACTTC
TRBV6-1	.	TRBJ2-1	CASSGGLDYNEQFF	TGTGCCAGCAGTGGGGGACTGGACTATAATGAGCAGTTCTTC